Sequencing of this T cell receptor (beta chain) was carried out in a study of T cell responses to AZD1222 COVID-19 vaccine. General study findings and limits: Spike-specific TCR breadth and depth grew following two AZD1222 doses.

Repertoires were generated with immunoSEQ multiplex PCR, while TCRdb's copy carries only in-frame clones and drops some. This table holds 100,000 to 150,000 clones, about 85% found once. For this clone: Its antigen is unknown.

CDR1 is SGHNT and CDR2 is YYREEE in the germline V gene (reference sequence). The CDR3 is 16 residues long. V gave up 4 bases and J gave up 1 base; unmatched junction bases: 6. Specimen: peripheral blood, collected on day 0 of AZD1222 vaccination. The receptor's source is an adult in good health. The J gene is TRBJ2-4, the V gene TRBV5-4, with TRBD1 matching over 9 bases. CDR3 protein: CASSIRQGEAKNIQYF. CDR3 nucleotide sequence: TGTGCCAGCAGCATCCGACAGGGGGAGGCCAAAAACATTCAGTACTTC. The variable domain in full, with the rest retrieved from reference TRBV5-4 and TRBJ2-4, is ETGVTQSPTHLIKTRGQQVTLRCSSQSGHNTVSWYQQALGQGPQFIFQYYREEENGRGNFPPRFSGLQFPNYSSELNVNALELDDSALYLCASSIRQGEAKNIQYFGAGTRLSVL.